Each of the 28 T cell receptor beta chains below was sequenced from the same sample in a study of blood T cell repertoires in COVID-19. Sequencing was performed with immunoSEQ multiplex PCR; in TCRdb, only in-frame clones are kept and a portion is missing. There are some 250,000 clones in the sample; around 90% occur only once, and approximately 1.2% lies in the top ten. Sequencing was performed on PBMCs or T cells enriched from blood (not recorded which). The receptors here all came from a human donor in a cohort exposed to, infected with or recovered from COVID-19 (not recorded which). The donor label of this sample is uncertain.

The CDR3 here is CASSYVRGPPGEKLFF. Here the CDR3 DNA reads TGTGCCAGCAGTTACGTTCGTGGTCCTCCGGGTGAAAAACTGTTTTTT. J is TRBJ1-4 and V is TRBV6-5; D not certain. Trimming left V 2 bases short and J 7 bases short, with 17 bases between. The germline CDR1 and CDR2 sequences are MNHEY and SVGAGI. This CDR3 is built from 16 residues.

This chain links TRBV5-4 with TRBJ2-3; TRBD2 matches 10 bases. The V gene end was trimmed by 4 bases and the J gene end by 4 bases; junction bases not matched to a gene: 12. The CDR3 has 17 residues. Germline assignment: CDR1 SGHNT and CDR2 YYREEE (reference sequence). CDR3 DNA: TGTGCCAGCAGCCCACTAGCGGGGAGACGAGGAGCAGATACGCAGTATTTT. Translation gives CASSPLAGRRGADTQYF.

The J gene is TRBJ1-6, the V gene TRBV5-1; D gene ambiguous. The ends were cut back, 0 bases at V and 3 bases at J, with 10 bases in the middle. The CDR3 loop spans 16 amino acids. Germline assignment: CDR1 SGHRS and CDR2 YFSETQ. The DNA for the CDR3 is TGCGCCAGCAGCTTGGGAACGGAGTACTATAATTCACCCCTCCACTTT. This encodes CASSLGTEYYNSPLHF.

The chain employs TRBV2 and TRBJ1-1; 8 bases map to TRBD1. Germline CDR1 reads SNHLY; CDR2 reads FYNNEI. The V segment lost 10 bases and the J segment 5 bases; nucleotides outside the gene matches: 9. The CDR3 is 13 amino acids. CDR3 coding DNA: TGTGCCACCACGGACAGGGAAGAAACTGAAGCTTTCTTT. The encoded protein is CATTDREETEAFF.

V gene TRBV4-1 combines with J gene TRBJ1-6; TRBD1 aligns across 10 bases. J lost 8 bases, V lost 2 bases, and 3 bases had no gene match. The CDR3 is 15 amino acids. In germline, CDR1 is MGHRA, CDR2 YSYEKL. The CDR3 sequence is CASSQLDRGDSPLHF. In DNA, the CDR3 is TGCGCCAGCAGCCAACTGGACAGGGGGGATTCACCCCTCCACTTT.

The genes are TRBV7-9 and TRBJ2-3, with D tentatively TRBD2 (6 bases). V lost 5 bases, J lost 7 bases, and 19 bases lay in between. Germline V gives CDR1 SEHNR, CDR2 FQNEAQ (reference sequence). The CDR3 sequence is 15 residues long. The CDR3 loop reads CASSPGRDWVYTQYF. DNA of the CDR3: TGTGCCAGCAGCCCCGGAAGGGACTGGGTGTATACGCAGTATTTT.

This chain connects TRBV5-8 to TRBJ2-7; D perhaps matches TRBD1 (6 bases). The germline CDR1 and CDR2 sequences are SGHTS and YDEGEE. V was cut by 5 bases and J by 11 bases, with 17 bases left in between. The CDR3 loop spans 12 amino acids. The CDR3 DNA is TGTGCCAGCAGTTGGGGGCCAAACTGGGAGTACTTC. Translating gives CASSWGPNWEYF.

The rearrangement links TRBV9 to TRBJ1-6; 7 bases are shared with TRBD1. Unmatched junction bases numbered 9, after V lost 6 bases and J lost 9 bases. Germline V CDR1 and CDR2: SGDLS, YYNGEE. The CDR3 consists of 14 residues. The CDR3 DNA reads as TGTGCCAGCACCGAAGCCGACAGGGTTTCACCCCTCCACTTT. Translation gives CASTEADRVSPLHF.

The V call is TRBV9, the J call TRBJ1-2; TRBD1 aligns across 7 bases. With V trimmed by 5 bases and J by 5 bases, 12 bases remained unmatched. Germline V gene data show CDR1 as SGDLS and CDR2 as YYNGEE. This CDR3 comprises 15 residues. CDR3 nucleotide sequence: TGTGCCAGCAGTTCCCGTTTCGGGACAGCTTATGGCTACACCTTC. Its translation is CASSSRFGTAYGYTF.

The chain links TRBV9 to TRBJ1-1; D gene uncertain. The CDR3 consists of 14 residues. V shed 0 bases and J shed 4 bases, with 10 bases lying between them. Germline V gene data show CDR1 as SGDLS and CDR2 as YYNGEE. CDR3 in amino acids: CASSVDTWSTEAFF. In DNA, the CDR3 is TGTGCCAGCAGCGTAGATACCTGGAGCACTGAAGCTTTCTTT. Full variable domain (missing parts from reference TRBV9 and TRBJ1-1): DSGVTQTPKHLITATGQRVTLRCSPRSGDLSVYWYQQSLDQGLQFLIQYYNGEERAKGNILERFSAQQFPDLHSELNLSSLELGDSALYFCASSVDTWSTEAFFGQGTRLTVV.

V is TRBV7-9 and J is TRBJ2-1; TRBD2 matches at 9 bases. The CDR3 length is 18 residues. The germline gives CDR1 SEHNR, CDR2 FQNEAQ (reference sequence). The J segment lost 3 bases and the V segment lost 2 bases, leaving 11 bases of the junction unmatched. The CDR3 bases are TGTGCCAGCAGCTTATTGGGGCGAGCGGGGGGACACTACAATGAGCAGTTCTTC. Its protein product is CASSLLGRAGGHYNEQFF.

The chain couples TRBV5-1 to TRBJ2-7, with D possibly matching TRBD2 (6 bases). Deletions cut 1 base from V and 2 bases from J, with 25 bases between. The CDR3 loop spans 19 amino acids. In germline, CDR1 is SGHRS, CDR2 YFSETQ. The CDR3 region is CASSLRDAPFGGAPYEQYF. The CDR3 nucleotides are TGCGCCAGCAGCTTGAGAGATGCCCCGTTCGGAGGGGCACCCTACGAGCAGTACTTC.

The chain employs TRBV7-2 and TRBJ1-1; D unclear. This CDR3 is 15 amino acids long. Germline V lookup: CDR1 SGHTA, CDR2 FQGNSA. The V gene lost 2 bases and the J gene lost 4 bases, with 14 bases spanning the gap. This CDR3 reads CASSLSPTGGTEAFF. The CDR3 nucleotides read TGTGCCAGCAGCTTATCGCCGACGGGTGGCACTGAAGCTTTCTTT.

This rearrangement joins TRBV4-2 to TRBJ2-5, with TRBD1 identical over 8 bases. Germline V lookup: CDR1 LGHNA, CDR2 YNFKEQ. V lost 2 bases and J lost 4; bases outside the gene matches: 15. This CDR3 spans 18 amino acids. For the CDR3, the DNA is TGTGCCAGCAGCCAAACGGTTGCCAGGGGGCAATTGTTAGAGACCCAGTACTTC. Translation gives CASSQTVARGQLLETQYF.

In this sample, this clone turned up once. The gene calls are TRBV10-2 and TRBJ2-7, with D possibly matching TRBD1 (6 bases). This CDR3 has 13 residues. Germline CDR1 and CDR2: WSHSY and SAAADI. Trimming removed 0 bases from V and 9 bases from J, with 12 bases in between. CDR3 loop: CASSESWDTSQYF. CDR3 sequence (DNA): TGCGCCAGCAGTGAGTCTTGGGACACATCGCAGTACTTC.

The chain couples TRBV7-2 to TRBJ1-5; 7 nucleotides match TRBD1. V lost 1 base to trimming and J lost 0 bases; unmatched junction nucleotides: 0. Germline CDR1 and CDR2: SGHTA and FQGNSA. The CDR3 length is 15 residues. The chain's CDR3 is CASSLDRGSNQPQHF. DNA of the CDR3: TGTGCCAGCAGCTTAGACAGGGGTAGCAATCAGCCCCAGCATTTT.

This rearrangement joins TRBV6-5 to TRBJ2-3, with a weak D call TRBD2 (7 bases). Trimming shortened V by 7 bases and J by 2 bases, and 16 bases separated the two germline ends. This CDR3 spans 15 amino acids. In germline, CDR1 is MNHEY, CDR2 SVGAGI. DNA of the CDR3: TGTGCCAGCACCACGGGGAGGGGGTTCACAGATACGCAGTATTTT. Translation: CASTTGRGFTDTQYF.

DNA of the CDR3: TGTGCCAGCAGCTGGACGGAGGGGAACACTGAAGCTTTCTTT. Its translation is CASSWTEGNTEAFF. The chain recombines TRBV7-9 with TRBJ1-1; unclear D gene. This CDR3 has 14 amino acids. Per the germline V gene, CDR1 is SEHNR and CDR2 is FQNEAQ (reference sequence). V was clipped by 4 bases and J by 1 base, with 10 bases between them.

The V gene is TRBV2, the J gene TRBJ2-5; 9 bases map to TRBD2. The CDR3 has 15 amino acids. V gave up 6 bases and J gave up 4 bases; unmatched junction bases: 9. In germline, CDR1 is SNHLY, CDR2 FYNNEI. This CDR3 is CASRPRRGGLETQYF. The CDR3 DNA is TGTGCCAGCAGGCCTCGGCGGGGGGGCCTAGAGACCCAGTACTTC.

The chain combines TRBV9 with TRBJ2-5; TRBD2 matches at 12 bases. With 0 bases clipped from V and 3 bases from J, the junction kept 9 bases outside the gene matches. The germline CDR1 and CDR2 sequences are SGDLS and YYNGEE. This CDR3 region has 18 residues. The CDR3 region is CASSVASGGAFVKETQYF. As DNA, the CDR3 is TGTGCCAGCAGCGTAGCTAGCGGGGGGGCCTTTGTGAAAGAGACCCAGTACTTC.

The CDR3 region is CASRGTGLEKLFF. The CDR3 coding sequence is TGTGCCAGCAGAGGGACAGGGTTAGAAAAACTGTTTTTT. The chain recombines TRBV6-5 with TRBJ1-4, with TRBD1 matching 9 bases. The germline CDR1 and CDR2 sequences are MNHEY and SVGAGI. Trimming at V came to 6 bases and at J to 8 bases, leaving 4 bases not matched to a gene. The CDR3 loop spans 13 amino acids.

This sequence joins TRBV30 and TRBJ2-3; 10 positions agree with TRBD2. Unmatched junction bases numbered 4, after V lost 0 bases and J lost 4 bases. Germline-derived CDR1 and CDR2 are GTSNPN and SVGIG (reference sequence). The length of the CDR3 is 15 residues. CDR3: CAWSVSGGASDTQYF. CDR3 nucleotides: TGTGCCTGGAGTGTAAGCGGGGGGGCATCAGATACGCAGTATTTT.

CDR3 in amino acids: CASSFSWGENTEAFF. The CDR3 DNA is TGTGCCAGCAGCTTTTCGTGGGGAGAGAACACTGAAGCTTTCTTT. The chain joins TRBV5-6 to TRBJ1-1; D not resolved. The germline V and J ends were trimmed by 2 bases and 1 base, with 12 bases remaining between them. CDR3 size: 15 residues. Looked up from germline, CDR1 is SGHDT and CDR2 is YYEEEE.

The rearrangement uses TRBV20-1 and TRBJ1-6; D is ambiguous. Trimming left V 3 bases short and J 6 bases short, with 12 bases between. The CDR3 has 14 residues. Germline V CDR1 and CDR2: DFQATT, SNEGSKA (reference sequence). Here the CDR3 reads CSASGPEGNSPLHF. The CDR3 nucleotides are TGCAGTGCTAGTGGACCCGAGGGTAATTCACCCCTCCACTTT.

Worth noting for this clone: Other nucleotide sequences from this sample produce the same CDR3. The genes are TRBV2 and TRBJ1-1; a weak D match, TRBD1 (6 bases). This CDR3 has 14 residues. CDR1 SNHLY and CDR2 FYNNEI come from the germline V gene. Trimming stripped 2 bases from V and 0 bases from J, with 7 bases between. This CDR3 is CASSETGLNTEAFF. In DNA, the CDR3 is TGTGCCAGCAGTGAAACAGGGTTGAACACTGAAGCTTTCTTT.

The rearrangement joins TRBV5-6 to TRBJ1-3; D unresolved. Germline V gene sequence: CDR1 SGHDT, CDR2 YYEEEE. The ends were cut back, 1 base at V and 0 bases at J, with 5 bases in the middle. The CDR3 runs 14 residues. The CDR3 reads CASSLYSSGNTIYF. The DNA for the CDR3 is TGTGCCAGCAGCTTGTACAGCTCTGGAAACACCATATATTTT.

This clone came up once. The rearrangement joins TRBV11-2 to TRBJ2-7, with 7 bases lining up with TRBD1. This CDR3 contains 16 residues. From germline, CDR1 is SGHAT and CDR2 FQNNGV. V dropped 4 bases and J dropped 7; count of bases not matched to a gene: 16. CDR3 nucleotides: TGTGCCAGCAGCTCAGTCAGGGGGAGTATGATCCTAGAGCAGTACTTC. It specifies CASSSVRGSMILEQYF.

V gene TRBV4-1 combines with J gene TRBJ2-7; D gene ambiguous. The CDR3 contains 15 residues. Germline-derived CDR1 and CDR2 are MGHRA and YSYEKL. V was shortened by 0 bases and J by 5 bases, with 14 bases between the two germline ends. The CDR3: CASSQETASGHEQYF. For the CDR3, the DNA is TGCGCCAGCAGCCAAGAAACAGCAAGTGGCCACGAGCAGTACTTC.